A single sample is the source of the 3 T cell receptor beta chains below, sequenced in a study of beta chain features in type 1 diabetes. Points from the study as a whole: Shorter TCRB CDR3s, moderately but significantly so, marked every one of the four CD4+ subsets in Type 1 diabetes patients.

For these receptors, no antigen is known. Expressed TCRB transcripts were sequenced because the isolated RNA had all been reverse transcribed beforehand. Assay used: immunoSEQ multiplex PCR; TCRdb lists only in-frame clones, some missing. The table has nearly 350,000 clones, roughly 8.8% seen once. The source material was central memory CD4+ T cells from blood. These receptors were collected from a man in his thirties or forties with type 1 diabetes.

The chain links TRBV11-2 to TRBJ1-1; 7 bases are a match to TRBD1. The CDR3 totals 13 residues. Looked up from germline, CDR1 is SGHAT and CDR2 is FQNNGV. V dropped 3 bases and J dropped 10; count of bases not matched to a gene: 8. Written as DNA, the CDR3 is TGTGCCAGCAGCTTTGACAGGGAATTTAGAGCTTTCTTT. Residues: CASSFDREFRAFF.

This clone was seen a handful of times. The rearrangement joins TRBV10-3 to TRBJ1-4, with TRBD1 identical over 7 bases. There are 9 residues in the CDR3. CDR1 and CDR2 from the germline V gene are ENHRY and SYGVKD. This chain's CDR3 is CEGARKLFF. The DNA of the CDR3 is TGTGAGGGGGCTAGAAAACTGTTTTTT.

This clone was seen repeatedly, ten times or more. The chain uses TRBV15 and TRBJ2-3, with TRBD2 identical over 7 bases. Germline-derived CDR1 and CDR2 are LNHNV and YYDKDF (reference sequence). V lost 5 bases to trimming and J lost 5 bases; unmatched junction nucleotides: 4. This CDR3 comprises 13 residues. In nucleotides, the CDR3 is TGTGCCACCAGCGCCACTAGCGTAGATACGCAGTATTTT. It specifies CATSATSVDTQYF.